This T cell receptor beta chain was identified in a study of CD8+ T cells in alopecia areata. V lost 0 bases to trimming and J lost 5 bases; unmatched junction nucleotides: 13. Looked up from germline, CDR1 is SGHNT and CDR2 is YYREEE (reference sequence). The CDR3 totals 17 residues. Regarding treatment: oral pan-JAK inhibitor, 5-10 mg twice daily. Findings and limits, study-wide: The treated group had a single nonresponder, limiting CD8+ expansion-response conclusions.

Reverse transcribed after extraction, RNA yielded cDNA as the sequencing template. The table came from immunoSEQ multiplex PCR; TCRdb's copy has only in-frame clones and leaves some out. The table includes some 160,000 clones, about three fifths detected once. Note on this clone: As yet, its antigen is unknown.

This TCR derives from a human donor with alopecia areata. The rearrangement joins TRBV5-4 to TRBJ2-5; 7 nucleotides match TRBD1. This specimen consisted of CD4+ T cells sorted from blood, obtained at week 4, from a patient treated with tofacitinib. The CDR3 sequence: CASSLAGSGGFRETQYF. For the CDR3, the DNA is TGTGCCAGCAGCTTGGCAGGGTCAGGGGGTTTTCGGGAGACCCAGTACTTC.